This TCR beta chain was found in a study of post-analysis software for immune sequencing data. Whole-study results and caveats: Five TRBV segments, TRBV5-6, TRBV5-1 and TRBV20-1 among them, were found more frequent in patients than controls. With F measure, samples from one preparation batch clustered together strongly. A significant reduction in normalized Chao1 diversity was observed in multiple sclerosis patients versus controls.

The TCR beta cDNA libraries carried unique molecular identifiers. T cells numbering about 0.95 to 11 million gave rise to 500,000 to 600,000 cDNA molecules. MiXCR, applied by TCRdb to the PCR reads, yields one record per CDR3 protein. This sample has roughly 700,000 distinct CDR3 sequences, with 25% to 30% found just once. The CDR3 is made up of 18 amino acids. The V segment lost 2 bases and the J segment 2 bases; nucleotides outside the gene matches: 11. Germline V gene sequence: CDR1 DFQATT, CDR2 SNEGSKA (reference sequence). A remark on this clonotype: Its antigen is not identified.

The receptor's source is a girl aged 5 to 17 with multiple sclerosis. The chain has TRBV20-1 and TRBJ2-7; TRBD2 agrees at 14 bases. The sample comprised blood. CDR3: CSARPRLAGGSPPYEQYF. Written as DNA, the CDR3 is TGCAGTGCTAGACCTAGACTAGCGGGAGGGTCCCCGCCCTACGAGCAGTACTTC.